This TCR beta chain was profiled in a study of identical twins. Study outcomes and limitations: Potential partial confounding of zero-insertion analyses by invariant MAIT and iNKT cells was noted. Findings depended on cross-sectional statistics rather than tracking the same donors. Models came in too low on out-of-frame TCR alpha sharing in monozygotic twins.

With no exceptions, donors were healthy Caucasians. TCRdb itself ran the 5' RACE reads through MiXCR, one entry per CDR3 protein. The sample lists 1,800,000 or so distinct CDR3 sequences, around a third seen once, with over 0.25% in the top ten. With regard to this clonotype: What it binds is unknown.

CDR3 length: 15 amino acids. V lost 1 base and J 2 bases, leaving 9 bases between the germline ends. Germline assignment: CDR1 SGHTA and CDR2 FQGNSA. Sequencing was done on a sample of cord blood. This chain links TRBV7-2 with TRBJ1-3, with D unresolved. The TCR comes from a newborn girl in good health. In DNA form, the CDR3 reads TGTGCCAGCAGCTTAGTGGACGGGGCTGGAAACACCATATATTTT. Protein: CASSLVDGAGNTIYF. The complete variable domain, with remaining parts taken from reference TRBV7-2 and TRBJ1-3, reads GAGVSQSPSNKVTEKGKDVELRCDPISGHTALYWYRQSLGQGLEFLIYFQGNSAPDKSGLPSDRFSAERTGGSVSTLTIQRTQQEDSAVYLCASSLVDGAGNTIYFGEGSWLTVV.